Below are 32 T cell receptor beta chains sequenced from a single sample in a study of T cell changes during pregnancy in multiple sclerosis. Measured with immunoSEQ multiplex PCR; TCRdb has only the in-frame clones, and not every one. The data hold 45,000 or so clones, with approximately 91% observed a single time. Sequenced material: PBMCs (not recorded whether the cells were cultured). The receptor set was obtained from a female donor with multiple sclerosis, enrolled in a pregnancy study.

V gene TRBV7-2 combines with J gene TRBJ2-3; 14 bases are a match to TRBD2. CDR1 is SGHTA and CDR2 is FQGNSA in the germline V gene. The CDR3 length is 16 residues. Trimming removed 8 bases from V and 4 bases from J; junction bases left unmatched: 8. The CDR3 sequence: CASFGLAGGPPDTQYF. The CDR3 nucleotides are TGTGCCAGCTTCGGACTAGCGGGAGGTCCCCCAGATACGCAGTATTTT.

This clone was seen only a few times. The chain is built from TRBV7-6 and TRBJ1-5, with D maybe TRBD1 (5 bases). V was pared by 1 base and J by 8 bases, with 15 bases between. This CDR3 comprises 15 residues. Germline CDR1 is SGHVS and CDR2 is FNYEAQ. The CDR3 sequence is CASSLGGALTEPQHF. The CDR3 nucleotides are TGTGCCAGCAGCTTAGGAGGGGCCCTAACGGAGCCCCAGCATTTT.

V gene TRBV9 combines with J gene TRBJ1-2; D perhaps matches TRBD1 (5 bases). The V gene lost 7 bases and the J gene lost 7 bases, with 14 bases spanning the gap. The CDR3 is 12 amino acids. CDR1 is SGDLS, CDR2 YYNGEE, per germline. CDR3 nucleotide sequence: TGTGCCAGCCGACAGCCTACCCTTGGCTACACCTTC. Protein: CASRQPTLGYTF.

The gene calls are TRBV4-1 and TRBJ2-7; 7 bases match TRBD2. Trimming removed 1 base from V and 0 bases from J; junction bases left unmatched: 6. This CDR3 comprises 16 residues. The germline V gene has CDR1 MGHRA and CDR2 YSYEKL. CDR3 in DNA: TGCGCCAGCAGCCAAGGGACGGGAGGCTTCTCCTACGAGCAGTACTTC. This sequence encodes CASSQGTGGFSYEQYF.

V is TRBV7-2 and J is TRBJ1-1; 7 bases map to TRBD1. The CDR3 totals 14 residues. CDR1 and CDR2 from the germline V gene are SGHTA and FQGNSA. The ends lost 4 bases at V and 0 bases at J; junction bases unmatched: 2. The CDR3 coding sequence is TGTGCCAGCAGCTCAGGGGGTATGAACACTGAAGCTTTCTTT. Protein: CASSSGGMNTEAFF.

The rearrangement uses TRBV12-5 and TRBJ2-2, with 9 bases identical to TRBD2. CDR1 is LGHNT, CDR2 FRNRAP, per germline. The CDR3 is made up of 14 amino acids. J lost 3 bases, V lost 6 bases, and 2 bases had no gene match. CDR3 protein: CASGAGGDTGELFF. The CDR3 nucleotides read TGTGCTAGTGGGGCGGGGGGGGACACCGGGGAGCTGTTTTTT. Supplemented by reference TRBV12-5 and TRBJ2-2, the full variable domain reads DARVTQTPRHKVTEMGQEVTMRCQPILGHNTVFWYRQTMMQGLELLAYFRNRAPLDDSGMPKDRFSAEMPDATLATLKIQPSEPRDSAVYFCASGAGGDTGELFFGEGSRLTVL.

Here the CDR3 DNA reads TGTGCCAGCAGCGCCTACAGGGGAGGAGAAGAAAAACTGTTTTTT. Its translation is CASSAYRGGEEKLFF. The rearrangement uses TRBV9 and TRBJ1-4, with 7 bases aligning to TRBD1. Unmatched junction bases numbered 10, after V lost 3 bases and J lost 8 bases. This CDR3 contains 15 residues. Germline-derived CDR1 and CDR2 are SGDLS and YYNGEE.

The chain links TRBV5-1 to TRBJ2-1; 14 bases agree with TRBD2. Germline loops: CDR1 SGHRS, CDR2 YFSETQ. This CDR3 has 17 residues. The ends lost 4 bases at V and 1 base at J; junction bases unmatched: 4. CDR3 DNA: TGCGCCAGCAGCATGACTAGCGGGAGGGGGTCCTACAATGAGCAGTTCTTC. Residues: CASSMTSGRGSYNEQFF.

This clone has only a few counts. CDR3 amino acids: CASSEYRDFSGANVLTF. In DNA, the CDR3 is TGCGCCAGCAGTGAGTACAGGGACTTCTCTGGGGCCAACGTCCTGACTTTC. The chain links TRBV10-1 to TRBJ2-6; the D gene could be TRBD1 or TRBD2 (6 bases each). V was clipped by 1 base and J by 0 bases, with 10 bases between them. The CDR3 runs 17 residues. Germline lookup yields CDR1 WNHNN and CDR2 SYGVQD (reference sequence).

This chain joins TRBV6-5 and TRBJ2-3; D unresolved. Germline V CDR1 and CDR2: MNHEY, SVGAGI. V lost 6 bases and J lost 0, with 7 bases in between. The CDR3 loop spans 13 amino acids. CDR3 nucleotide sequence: TGTGCCAGCAGACAGACAAGCACAGATACGCAGTATTTT. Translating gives CASRQTSTDTQYF.

CDR3 sequence (DNA): TGTGCCAGCAGCCCCCTTGATAGCGACACCGGGGAGCTGTTTTTT. Encoded protein: CASSPLDSDTGELFF. V usage is TRBV6-4 and J usage is TRBJ2-2; D may be TRBD2 (5 bases). The germline V and J ends were trimmed by 6 bases and 3 bases, with 14 bases remaining between them. Germline V gene sequence: CDR1 MRHNA, CDR2 SNTAGT. The CDR3 has 15 residues.

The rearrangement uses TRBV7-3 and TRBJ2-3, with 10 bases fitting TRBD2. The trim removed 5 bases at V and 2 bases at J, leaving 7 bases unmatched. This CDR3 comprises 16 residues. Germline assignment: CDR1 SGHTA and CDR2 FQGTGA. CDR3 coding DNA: TGTGCCAGCAGCCGAGGACTAGCGGTATACACAGATACGCAGTATTTT. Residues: CASSRGLAVYTDTQYF.

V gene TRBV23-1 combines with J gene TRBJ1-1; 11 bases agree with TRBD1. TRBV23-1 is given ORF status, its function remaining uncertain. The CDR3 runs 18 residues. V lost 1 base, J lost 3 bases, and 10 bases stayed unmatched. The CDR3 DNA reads TGCGCCAGCAGTCAATGTGGGACAGGGGGTCCCCGGGACACTGAAGCTTTCTTT. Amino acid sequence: CASSQCGTGGPRDTEAFF.

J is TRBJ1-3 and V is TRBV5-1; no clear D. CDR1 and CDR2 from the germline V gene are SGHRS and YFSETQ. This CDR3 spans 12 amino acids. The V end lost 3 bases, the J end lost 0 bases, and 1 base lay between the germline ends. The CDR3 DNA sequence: TGCGCCAGCAGCTACTCTGGAAACACCATATATTTT. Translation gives CASSYSGNTIYF.

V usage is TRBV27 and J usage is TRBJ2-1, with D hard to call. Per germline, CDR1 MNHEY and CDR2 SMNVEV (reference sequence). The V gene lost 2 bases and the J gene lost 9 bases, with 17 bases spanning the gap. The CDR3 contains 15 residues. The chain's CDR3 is CASSLAMLHGGEQFF. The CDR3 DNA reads TGTGCCAGCAGTTTAGCGATGCTCCACGGCGGTGAGCAGTTCTTC.

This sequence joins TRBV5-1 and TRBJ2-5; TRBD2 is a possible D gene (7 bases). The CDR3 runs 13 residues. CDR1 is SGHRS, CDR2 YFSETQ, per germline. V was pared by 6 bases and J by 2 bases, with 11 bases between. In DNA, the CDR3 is TGCGCCAGCAAGCGGGACACGCAAGAGACCCAGTACTTC. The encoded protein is CASKRDTQETQYF.

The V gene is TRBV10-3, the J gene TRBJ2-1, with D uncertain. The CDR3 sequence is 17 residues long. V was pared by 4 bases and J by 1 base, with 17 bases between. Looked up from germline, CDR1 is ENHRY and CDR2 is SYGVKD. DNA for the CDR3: TGTGCCATCAGTGGTGATTATGGAGAAGAGTCCTACAATGAGCAGTTCTTC. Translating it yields CAISGDYGEESYNEQFF.

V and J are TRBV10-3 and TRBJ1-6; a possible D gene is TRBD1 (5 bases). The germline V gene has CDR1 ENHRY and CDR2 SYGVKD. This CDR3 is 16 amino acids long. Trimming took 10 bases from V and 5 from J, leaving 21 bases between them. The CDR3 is CATRQRTGPNNSPLHF. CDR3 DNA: TGTGCCACCCGCCAAAGAACAGGACCCAATAATTCACCCCTCCACTTT.

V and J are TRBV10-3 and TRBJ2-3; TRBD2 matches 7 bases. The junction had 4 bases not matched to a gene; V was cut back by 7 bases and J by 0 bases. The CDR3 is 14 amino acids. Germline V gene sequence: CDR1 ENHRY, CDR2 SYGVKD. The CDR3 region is CAITWGGSTDTQYF. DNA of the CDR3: TGTGCCATCACCTGGGGAGGGAGCACAGATACGCAGTATTTT.

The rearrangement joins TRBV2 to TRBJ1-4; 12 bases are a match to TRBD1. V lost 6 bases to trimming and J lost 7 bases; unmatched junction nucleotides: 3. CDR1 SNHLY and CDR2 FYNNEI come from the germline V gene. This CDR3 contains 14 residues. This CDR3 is CASRGQGASEKLFF. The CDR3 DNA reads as TGTGCCAGCAGGGGACAGGGGGCAAGTGAAAAACTGTTTTTT.

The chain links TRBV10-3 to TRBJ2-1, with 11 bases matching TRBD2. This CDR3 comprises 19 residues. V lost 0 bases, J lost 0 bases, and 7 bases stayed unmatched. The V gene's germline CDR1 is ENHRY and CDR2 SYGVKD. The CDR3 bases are TGTGCCATCAGTGAGTCGCAGGGACTAGCGGTAAGCTCCTACAATGAGCAGTTCTTC. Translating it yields CAISESQGLAVSSYNEQFF.

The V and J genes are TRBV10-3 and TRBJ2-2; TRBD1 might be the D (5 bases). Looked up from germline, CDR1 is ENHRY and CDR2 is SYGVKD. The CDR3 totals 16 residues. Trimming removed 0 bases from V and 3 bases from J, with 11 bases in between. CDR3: CAISESELGDTGELFF. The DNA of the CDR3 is TGTGCCATCAGTGAGTCGGAGTTAGGGGACACCGGGGAGCTGTTTTTT.

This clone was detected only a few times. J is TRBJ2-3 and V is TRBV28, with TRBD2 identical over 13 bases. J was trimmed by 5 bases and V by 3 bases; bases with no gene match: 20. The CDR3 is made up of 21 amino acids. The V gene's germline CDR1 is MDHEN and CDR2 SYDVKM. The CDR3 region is CASSFSRFTSGRAFSVDTQYF. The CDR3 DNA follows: TGTGCCAGCAGTTTTTCTCGTTTCACTAGCGGGAGGGCCTTTTCGGTAGATACGCAGTATTTT. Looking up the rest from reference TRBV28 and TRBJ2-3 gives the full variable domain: DVKVTQSSRYLVKRTGEKVFLECVQDMDHENMFWYRQDPGLGLRLIYFSYDVKMKEKGDIPEGYSVSREKKERFSLILESASTNQTSMYLCASSFSRFTSGRAFSVDTQYFGPGTRLTVL.

The CDR3 DNA reads as TGTGCCAGCAGTGTCCTAGCGGGAGGCTACAATGAGCAGTTCTTC. Encoded protein: CASSVLAGGYNEQFF. This sequence joins TRBV2 and TRBJ2-1, with 11 bases identical to TRBD2. The J segment lost 3 bases and the V segment lost 4 bases, leaving 2 bases of the junction unmatched. From germline, CDR1 is SNHLY and CDR2 FYNNEI. CDR3 length equals 15 residues.

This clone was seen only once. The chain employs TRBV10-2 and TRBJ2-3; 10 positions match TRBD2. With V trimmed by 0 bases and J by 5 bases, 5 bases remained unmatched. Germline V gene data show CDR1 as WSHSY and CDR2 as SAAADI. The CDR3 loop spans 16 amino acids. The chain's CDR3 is CASSESSGRAKDTQYF. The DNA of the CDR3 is TGCGCCAGCAGTGAGTCAAGCGGGAGGGCCAAAGATACGCAGTATTTT.

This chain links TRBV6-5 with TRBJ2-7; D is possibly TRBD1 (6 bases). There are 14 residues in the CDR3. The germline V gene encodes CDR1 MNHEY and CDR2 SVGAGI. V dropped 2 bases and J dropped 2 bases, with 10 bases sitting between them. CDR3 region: CASSYAQGTYEQYF. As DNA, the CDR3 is TGTGCCAGCAGTTACGCTCAGGGGACCTACGAGCAGTACTTC.

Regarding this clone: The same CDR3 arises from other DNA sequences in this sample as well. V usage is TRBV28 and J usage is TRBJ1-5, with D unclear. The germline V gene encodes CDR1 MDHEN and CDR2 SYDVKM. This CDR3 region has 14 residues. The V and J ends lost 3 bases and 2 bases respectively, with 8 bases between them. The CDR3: CASSFLGGNQPQHF. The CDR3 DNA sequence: TGTGCCAGCAGTTTCCTGGGAGGCAATCAGCCCCAGCATTTT.

In DNA form, the CDR3 reads TGTGCCAGCAGCAGGACCGGGGGGATCTATGGCTACACCTTC. As protein: CASSRTGGIYGYTF. This chain links TRBV5-6 with TRBJ1-2; possibly TRBD1 for D (5 bases). The CDR3 covers 14 residues. The germline CDR1 and CDR2 sequences are SGHDT and YYEEEE. The V end lost 4 bases, the J end lost 4 bases, and 14 bases lay between the germline ends. The full variable domain, its missing parts supplied by reference TRBV5-6 and TRBJ1-2, is DAGVTQSPTHLIKTRGQQVTLRCSPKSGHDTVSWYQQALGQGPQFIFQYYEEEERQRGNFPDRFSGHQFPNYSSELNVNALLLGDSALYLCASSRTGGIYGYTFGSGTRLTVV.

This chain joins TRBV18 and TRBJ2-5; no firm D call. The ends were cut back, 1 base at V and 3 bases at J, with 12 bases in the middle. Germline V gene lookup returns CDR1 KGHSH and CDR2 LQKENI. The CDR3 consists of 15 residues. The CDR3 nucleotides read TGTGCCAGCTCACCACAGGACCAACTAAAAGAGACCCAGTACTTC. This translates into CASSPQDQLKETQYF.

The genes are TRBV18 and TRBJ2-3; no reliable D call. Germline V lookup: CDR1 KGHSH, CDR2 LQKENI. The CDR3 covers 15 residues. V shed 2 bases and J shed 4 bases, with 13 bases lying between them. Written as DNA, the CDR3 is TGTGCCAGCTCACCATGGGATTCCAACCCAGATACGCAGTATTTT. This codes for CASSPWDSNPDTQYF. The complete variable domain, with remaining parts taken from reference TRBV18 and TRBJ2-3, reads NAGVMQNPRHLVRRRGQEARLRCSPMKGHSHVYWYRQLPEEGLKFMVYLQKENIIDESGMPKERFSAEFPKEGPSILRIQQVVRGDSAAYFCASSPWDSNPDTQYFGPGTRLTVL.

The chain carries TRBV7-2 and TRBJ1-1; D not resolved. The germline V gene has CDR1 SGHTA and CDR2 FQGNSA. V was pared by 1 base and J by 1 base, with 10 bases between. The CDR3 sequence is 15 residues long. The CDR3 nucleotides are TGTGCCAGCAGCTTAGTAGCTCGTCCGAACACTGAAGCTTTCTTT. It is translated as CASSLVARPNTEAFF.

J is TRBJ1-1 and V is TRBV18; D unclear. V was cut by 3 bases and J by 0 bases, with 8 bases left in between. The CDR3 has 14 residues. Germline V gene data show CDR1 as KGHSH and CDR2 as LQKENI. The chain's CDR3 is CASSPRALNTEAFF. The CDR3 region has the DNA TGTGCCAGCTCACCTAGGGCCCTGAACACTGAAGCTTTCTTT.